The 5 T cell receptor beta chains below all came from one sample that was sequenced in a study of vaccination and CD4 T cells after COVID-19. Their target antigens are unknown. Scientists ran DNA taken from cultured CD4+ T cells through the Oncomine TCR Beta short-read assay for sequencing. MiXCR was run by TCRdb on the PCR reads, yielding one entry per CDR3 protein. The sample includes under 20,000 distinct CDR3 sequences, 45% to 65% of them seen just once. Indicated treatment: roughly 11-day PBMC culture with coronavirus spike peptide pools or control peptides (ViraFEST assay). The sequencing here drew on CD4+ T cells from blood, cultured in vitro, taken before SARS-CoV-2 vaccination. The receptors were gathered from a human donor who had recovered from COVID-19.

The rearrangement joins TRBV6-2 or TRBV6-3 to TRBJ1-5, with TRBD1 as a possible D gene (5 bases). CDR1 and CDR2 from the germline V gene are MNHEY and SVGEGT. Trimming removed 8 bases from V and 2 bases from J, with 16 bases in between. This CDR3 is 15 amino acids long. The CDR3 region has the DNA TGTGCCAGCTCCCTCCAAAGGGGTGGCAATCAGCCCCAGCATTTT. Amino acid sequence: CASSLQRGGNQPQHF.

The table lists this clonotype with a few counts. This chain joins TRBV24-1 and TRBJ2-3, with 10 bases lining up with TRBD2. Germline CDR1 reads KGHDR; CDR2 reads SFDVKD. The CDR3 consists of 15 residues. The ends lost 6 bases at V and 3 bases at J; junction bases unmatched: 5. This CDR3 is CATSRASGRTDTQYF. Written as DNA, the CDR3 is TGTGCCACCAGTCGTGCTAGCGGGAGAACAGATACGCAGTATTTT.

The sample holds a few counts of this clonotype. The chain is built from TRBV7-9 and TRBJ1-5; no definite D call. V dropped 5 bases and J dropped 7 bases, with 15 bases sitting between them. The germline V gene encodes CDR1 SEHNR and CDR2 FQNEAQ (reference sequence). This CDR3 comprises 14 residues. This chain's CDR3 is CASSEGYPGQPQHF. The DNA for the CDR3 is TGTGCCAGCAGCGAAGGGTATCCGGGGCAGCCCCAGCATTTT. Filled out from reference TRBV7-9 and TRBJ1-5, the complete variable domain reads DTGVSQNPRHKITKRGQNVTFRCDPISEHNRLYWYRQTLGQGPEFLTYFQNEAQLEKSRLLSDRFSAERPKGSFSTLEIQRTEQGDSAMYLCASSEGYPGQPQHFGDGTRLSIL.

This chain connects TRBV7-3 to TRBJ2-1; 9 nucleotides agree with TRBD2. Germline CDR1 is SGHTA and CDR2 is FQGTGA. CDR3 length: 16 amino acids. With 5 bases clipped from V and 4 bases from J, the junction kept 9 bases outside the gene matches. For the CDR3, the DNA is TGTGCCAGCAGCCCTACTCCTAGCGGGGTATACAATGAGCAGTTCTTC. Translating gives CASSPTPSGVYNEQFF.

This clonotype was counted only a few times. The chain links TRBV20-1 to TRBJ2-3, with 10 bases that match TRBD2. Trimming removed 0 bases from V and 5 bases from J; junction bases left unmatched: 8. CDR1 is DFQATT, CDR2 SNEGSKA, per germline (reference sequence). This CDR3 contains 16 residues. The CDR3 DNA reads TGCAGTGCTAGAGATCCCAGCGGGAGGGCGGTAGATACGCAGTATTTT. Its protein is CSARDPSGRAVDTQYF.